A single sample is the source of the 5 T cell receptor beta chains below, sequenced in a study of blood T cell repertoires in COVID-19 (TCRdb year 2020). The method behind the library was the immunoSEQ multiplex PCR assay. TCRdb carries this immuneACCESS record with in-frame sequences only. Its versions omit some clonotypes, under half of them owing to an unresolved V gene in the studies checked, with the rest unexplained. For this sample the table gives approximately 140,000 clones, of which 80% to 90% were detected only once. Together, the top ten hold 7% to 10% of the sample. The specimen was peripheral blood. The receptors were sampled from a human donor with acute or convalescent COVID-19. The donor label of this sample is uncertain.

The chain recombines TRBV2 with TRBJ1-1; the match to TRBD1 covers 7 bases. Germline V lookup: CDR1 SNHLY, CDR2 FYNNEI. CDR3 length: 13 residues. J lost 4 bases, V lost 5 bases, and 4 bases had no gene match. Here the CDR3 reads CASSPTGSTEAFF. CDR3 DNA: TGTGCCAGCAGTCCGACAGGGAGCACTGAAGCTTTCTTT.

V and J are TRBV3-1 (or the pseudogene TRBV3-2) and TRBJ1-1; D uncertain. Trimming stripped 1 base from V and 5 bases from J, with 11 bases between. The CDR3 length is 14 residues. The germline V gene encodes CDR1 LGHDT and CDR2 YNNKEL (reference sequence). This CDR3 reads CASSQGAPGTEAFF. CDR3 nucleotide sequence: TGTGCCAGCAGCCAAGGTGCGCCCGGGACTGAAGCTTTCTTT.

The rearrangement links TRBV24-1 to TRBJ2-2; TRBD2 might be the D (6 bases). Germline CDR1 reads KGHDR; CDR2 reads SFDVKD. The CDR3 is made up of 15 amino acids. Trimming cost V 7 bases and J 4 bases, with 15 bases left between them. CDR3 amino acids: CATSLGLTSTGELFF. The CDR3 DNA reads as TGTGCCACCAGCCTGGGACTTACTTCCACCGGGGAGCTGTTTTTT.

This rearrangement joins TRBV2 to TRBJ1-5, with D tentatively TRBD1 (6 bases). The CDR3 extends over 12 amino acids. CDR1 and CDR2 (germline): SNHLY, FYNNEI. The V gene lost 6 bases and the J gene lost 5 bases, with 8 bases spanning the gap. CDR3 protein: CASSRGDQPQHF. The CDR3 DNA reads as TGTGCCAGCAGCAGGGGAGATCAGCCCCAGCATTTT.

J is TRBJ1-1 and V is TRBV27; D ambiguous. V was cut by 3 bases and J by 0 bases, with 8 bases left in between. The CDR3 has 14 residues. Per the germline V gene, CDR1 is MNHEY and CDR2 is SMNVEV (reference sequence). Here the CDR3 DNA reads TGTGCCAGCAGTTTGACTTTTATGAACACTGAAGCTTTCTTT. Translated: CASSLTFMNTEAFF.